The 2 T cell receptor beta chains listed next were all sequenced from one sample in a study of cytomegalovirus exposure and HLA in healthy donors. Amplification used 60 Vbeta primers and 13 Jbeta primers. TCRdb's table, derived via immunoSEQ multiplex PCR, lists solely in-frame clones and lacks some. The sample consists of about 200,000 clones, more than 80% of them appearing once. Sequenced sample: PBMCs. The receptors were gathered from a man aged 25 to 45 in good health and CMV-seronegative.

A word on this clone: The sample holds other DNA sequences that translate to the same CDR3. V gene TRBV6-1 combines with J gene TRBJ2-7; weak D call: TRBD1 (6 bases). This CDR3 contains 12 residues. Deletions cut 8 bases from V and 4 bases from J, with 12 bases between. CDR1 and CDR2 (germline): MNHNS, SASEGT. CDR3 region: CASRRTAYEQYF. CDR3 DNA sequence: TGTGCCAGCCGTCGGACAGCGTACGAGCAGTACTTC.

The chain recombines TRBV29-1 with TRBJ2-1; no reliable D call. CDR1 is SQVTM and CDR2 is ANQGSEA in the germline V gene. The CDR3 covers 14 residues. Trimming left V 2 bases short and J 9 bases short, with 17 bases between. In nucleotides, the CDR3 is TGCAGCGTTGAAATGGGTAGACAAGTCCGTGAGCAGTTCTTC. Translated: CSVEMGRQVREQFF.